Shown below are 9 T cell receptor beta chains from a single sample sequenced in a study of vaccination effects on CD4 cells after COVID-19. CD4+ T cells specific for antigen were expanded with viral peptide pools by the ViraFEST assay before sequencing. With nine to eleven days of culture completed, CD4+ T cells were isolated. All participants had two doses of either the BNT162b2 or mRNA-1273 vaccine. Antigen specificity for these receptors is unknown. Using immunoSEQ multiplex PCR, the repertoire was profiled, and TCRdb retains in-frame clones only, with some absent. The sample carries about 24,000 clones, around 77% recorded once. The input for sequencing was CD4+ T cells from PBMCs cultured with HCoV-NL63 spike peptides, taken after COVID-19 vaccination. Every receptor here comes from a human donor who received a COVID-19 vaccine.

This clone was detected only a few times. In DNA form, the CDR3 reads TGTGCCAGCAGCGAACAGGGGCTAGTTGGCTACACCTTC. Its protein product is CASSEQGLVGYTF. V usage is TRBV7-2 and J usage is TRBJ1-2; TRBD1 matches 7 bases. V dropped 5 bases and J dropped 7; count of bases not matched to a gene: 7. This CDR3 contains 13 residues. CDR1 and CDR2 from the germline V gene are SGHTA and FQGNSA.

The rearrangement links TRBV2 to TRBJ1-2, with 7 bases identical to TRBD1. Germline V gives CDR1 SNHLY, CDR2 FYNNEI. J was trimmed by 7 bases and V by 5 bases; bases with no gene match: 13. CDR3 length equals 15 residues. Here the CDR3 DNA reads TGTGCCAGCAGTCAAACGGACAGGAGGGTCGGTGGCTACACCTTC. It yields the protein CASSQTDRRVGGYTF. The complete variable domain, with remaining parts taken from reference TRBV2 and TRBJ1-2, reads EPEVTQTPSHQVTQMGQEVILRCVPISNHLYFYWYRQILGQKVEFLVSFYNNEISEKSEIFDDQFSVERPDGSNFTLKIRSTKLEDSAMYFCASSQTDRRVGGYTFGSGTRLTVV.

The chain combines TRBV2 with TRBJ1-5; 7 nucleotides line up with TRBD1. CDR3 length: 13 amino acids. V lost 6 bases to trimming and J lost 5 bases; unmatched junction nucleotides: 4. CDR1 and CDR2 from the germline V gene are SNHLY and FYNNEI. The CDR3 nucleotides read TGTGCCAGCAGCGGACAGGACCATCAGCCCCAGCATTTT. Amino acids: CASSGQDHQPQHF.

The chain combines TRBV29-1 with TRBJ1-6; TRBD1 aligns across 10 bases. J lost 7 bases, V lost 6 bases, and 3 bases had no gene match. This CDR3 region has 13 residues. The germline V gene has CDR1 SQVTM and CDR2 ANQGSEA. CDR3 nucleotides: TGCAGCGTACGGACAGGGGGAAATTCACCCCTCCACTTT. It translates to CSVRTGGNSPLHF. Full variable domain (outside the CDR3, taken from reference TRBV29-1 and TRBJ1-6): SAVISQKPSRDICQRGTSLTIQCQVDSQVTMMFWYRQQPGQSLTLIATANQGSEATYESGFVIDKFPISRPNLTFSTLTVSNMSPEDSSIYLCSVRTGGNSPLHFGNGTRLTVT.

The chain combines TRBV5-1 with TRBJ2-2; possibly TRBD1 for D (5 bases). This CDR3 contains 17 residues. From germline, CDR1 is SGHRS and CDR2 YFSETQ. V was cut by 0 bases and J by 4 bases, with 16 bases left in between. CDR3: CASSLARQGRGTGELFF. The CDR3 DNA is TGCGCCAGCAGCTTGGCCCGGCAGGGTCGTGGCACCGGGGAGCTGTTTTTT.

This chain uses TRBV30 with TRBJ2-4, with D unresolved. Trimming took off 2 bases at V and 7 bases at J, with 18 bases between the two ends. CDR3 length: 15 residues. The germline gives CDR1 GTSNPN, CDR2 SVGIG (reference sequence). The CDR3 nucleotides read TGTGCCTGGAGTCAAGTACCCTCCAGCCCTAACATTCAGTACTTC. Translated: CAWSQVPSSPNIQYF.

V and J are TRBV5-1 and TRBJ1-1; unclear D gene. This CDR3 contains 17 residues. Germline V gene sequence: CDR1 SGHRS, CDR2 YFSETQ. V lost 3 bases and J 0 bases, leaving 18 bases between the germline ends. The chain's CDR3 is CASSSGISREMNTEAFF. The CDR3 DNA reads as TGCGCCAGCAGCTCGGGGATCTCCCGTGAAATGAACACTGAAGCTTTCTTT.

This sequence joins TRBV5-6 and TRBJ1-5, with a tentative D call TRBD1 (6 bases). This CDR3 has 14 amino acids. Germline CDR1 is SGHDT and CDR2 is YYEEEE. The germline V and J ends were trimmed by 4 bases and 3 bases, with 11 bases remaining between them. The CDR3 here is CASSRGQLNQPQHF. Here the CDR3 DNA reads TGTGCCAGCAGCCGCGGACAGCTCAATCAGCCCCAGCATTTT.

V is TRBV4-1 and J is TRBJ1-2; weak D call: TRBD1 (5 bases). The germline V gene encodes CDR1 MGHRA and CDR2 YSYEKL. CDR3 length: 17 residues. Trimming removed 4 bases from V and 4 bases from J, with 22 bases in between. CDR3 in DNA: TGCGCCAGCAGCCCGTCCCGGGACGGGAGGATGTCCTATGGCTACACCTTC. It codes for CASSPSRDGRMSYGYTF.